This passage covers 27 T cell receptor beta chains from one sample sequenced in a study of T cell responses to AZD1222 COVID-19 vaccine. TCRdb's copy holds only in-frame clones and misses some; the assay was immunoSEQ multiplex PCR. The sample shows more than 150,000 clones, less than 95% of them seen only once. This sample comprised peripheral blood, obtained on day 0 of AZD1222 vaccination. The receptor set was obtained from an adult in good health.

The chain is built from TRBV5-6 and TRBJ1-1; D is ambiguous. Germline values: CDR1 SGHDT, CDR2 YYEEEE. CDR3 length: 12 residues. The V gene lost 3 bases and the J gene lost 4 bases, with 7 bases spanning the gap. The CDR3 protein is CASSYGSTEAFF. The CDR3 DNA is TGTGCCAGCAGCTACGGCAGCACTGAAGCTTTCTTT.

This clone showed up just once. This rearrangement joins TRBV11-2 to TRBJ2-7; D is ambiguous. Germline V CDR1 and CDR2: SGHAT, FQNNGV. Trimming removed 1 base from V and 4 bases from J, with 8 bases in between. The CDR3 has 13 residues. CDR3 bases: TGTGCCAGCAGCTTAGCTAGTAGGTACGAGCAGTACTTC. Translating it yields CASSLASRYEQYF.

This clone was counted between two and nine times. Other DNA variants within this sample encode the same CDR3. The V and J genes are TRBV28 and TRBJ1-3; a weak D match, TRBD1 (5 bases). The V and J ends lost 3 bases and 0 bases respectively, with 9 bases between them. The CDR3 has 15 residues. The germline V gene encodes CDR1 MDHEN and CDR2 SYDVKM. The CDR3 sequence: CASSFPGNSGNTIYF. CDR3 sequence (DNA): TGTGCCAGCAGTTTTCCAGGGAACTCTGGAAACACCATATATTTT.

This rearrangement joins TRBV7-9 to TRBJ2-1, with 7 bases fitting TRBD1. After removal of 6 bases from V and 0 bases from J, the junction contained 5 bases not matched to a gene. The germline V gene encodes CDR1 SEHNR and CDR2 FQNEAQ (reference sequence). This CDR3 has 15 amino acids. The CDR3 DNA follows: TGTGCCAGCAGGGGGTACAGGGGCTCCTACAATGAGCAGTTCTTC. As protein: CASRGYRGSYNEQFF.

The rearrangement links TRBV7-8 to TRBJ2-3, with no clear D. The V end was cut by 5 bases, the J end by 6 bases, with 9 bases between. In germline, CDR1 is SGHVS, CDR2 FQNEAQ. This CDR3 is built from 12 residues. The CDR3 DNA is TGTGCCAGCAGCCCCCTTGTGGATACGCAGTATTTT. It codes for CASSPLVDTQYF.

This clone showed up just a few times. CDR3 amino acids: CASSYGTVNSGNTIYF. In DNA, the CDR3 is TGTGCCAGCAGCTACGGGACGGTGAACTCTGGAAACACCATATATTTT. V usage is TRBV2 and J usage is TRBJ1-3; a possible D gene is TRBD1 (5 bases). Looked up from germline, CDR1 is SNHLY and CDR2 is FYNNEI. This CDR3 spans 16 amino acids. Trimming pared 6 bases from V and 0 bases from J, leaving 15 bases between.

This chain joins TRBV27 and TRBJ1-2; 8 bases line up with TRBD1. Germline V gene data show CDR1 as MNHEY and CDR2 as SMNVEV (reference sequence). J lost 3 bases, V lost 5 bases, and 5 bases had no gene match. The CDR3 loop spans 14 amino acids. The CDR3 reads CASSITDRDYGYTF. CDR3 nucleotide sequence: TGTGCCAGCAGTATAACGGACAGGGACTATGGCTACACCTTC.

The chain carries TRBV10-3 and TRBJ1-5; TRBD1 aligns across 8 bases. The CDR3 length is 17 residues. Germline CDR1 is ENHRY and CDR2 is SYGVKD. Trimming cost V 2 bases and J 0 bases; bases outside gene matches: 6. CDR3 in amino acids: CAISERTGPYSNQPQHF. CDR3 DNA: TGTGCCATCAGTGAGAGGACAGGGCCCTATAGCAATCAGCCCCAGCATTTT.

This chain links TRBV18 with TRBJ1-2; 9 positions agree with TRBD1. The CDR3 covers 15 residues. V shed 3 bases, J shed 4 bases, and the junction held 6 bases outside the gene matches. Germline V gene lookup returns CDR1 KGHSH and CDR2 LQKENI. In DNA form, the CDR3 reads TGTGCCAGCTCACCCCCGGGACAGGGTGGCTATGGCTACACCTTC. As protein: CASSPPGQGGYGYTF.

V gene TRBV4-1 combines with J gene TRBJ2-1; 7 bases are shared with TRBD2. This CDR3 is 15 amino acids long. Germline V gives CDR1 MGHRA, CDR2 YSYEKL. V dropped 6 bases and J dropped 4; count of bases not matched to a gene: 9. Written as DNA, the CDR3 is TGCGCCAGCAGTCACGGGACTACCTCTTACAATGAGCAGTTCTTC. The encoded protein is CASSHGTTSYNEQFF.

The CDR3 loop reads CASSPRKDRLIYGYTF. CDR3 in DNA: TGTGCCAGCTCACCGCGAAAGGACAGGCTCATCTATGGCTACACCTTC. The chain recombines TRBV18 with TRBJ1-2, with 7 bases fitting TRBD1. In germline, CDR1 is KGHSH, CDR2 LQKENI. This CDR3 comprises 16 residues. J gave up 4 bases and V 3 bases, and 11 bases lay outside the gene matches.

The chain joins TRBV5-1 to TRBJ2-1; 7 bases are a match to TRBD1. V lost 4 bases and J lost 15; bases outside the gene matches: 13. Germline assignment: CDR1 SGHRS and CDR2 YFSETQ. This CDR3 spans 13 amino acids. The CDR3 nucleotides read TGCGCCAGCAGCCCGATAGGACAGGTGGCTTGGTTCTTC. Translation gives CASSPIGQVAWFF. Full variable domain (outside the CDR3, taken from reference TRBV5-1 and TRBJ2-1): KAGVTQTPRYLIKTRGQQVTLSCSPISGHRSVSWYQQTPGQGLQFLFEYFSETQRNKGNFPGRFSGRQFSNSRSEMNVSTLELGDSALYLCASSPIGQVAWFFGPGTRLTVL.

The chain has TRBV19 and TRBJ1-5, with D tentatively TRBD1 (6 bases). V shed 1 base and J shed 0 bases, with 7 bases lying between them. The germline CDR1 and CDR2 sequences are LNHDA and SQIVND (reference sequence). The CDR3 covers 15 residues. CDR3 amino acids: CASSIVGGSNQPQHF. Written as DNA, the CDR3 is TGTGCCAGTAGTATAGTAGGGGGTAGCAATCAGCCCCAGCATTTT.

The gene calls are TRBV27 and TRBJ2-1, with D hard to call. CDR3 length: 12 residues. Germline loops: CDR1 MNHEY, CDR2 SMNVEV (reference sequence). V lost 5 bases to trimming and J lost 4 bases, with 6 bases between them. CDR3 in DNA: TGTGCCAGCAGTCATTTGTACAATGAGCAGTTCTTC. Translated, it gives CASSHLYNEQFF.

This sequence joins TRBV7-7 and TRBJ2-1; 9 nucleotides line up with TRBD1. Germline V gives CDR1 SSHAT, CDR2 FNYEAQ (reference sequence). The V and J ends lost 5 bases and 5 bases, in that order; junction bases with no gene match: 7. This CDR3 is 15 amino acids long. The DNA for the CDR3 is TGTGCCAGCAGCCCGGGGACAGGGAACGACAATGAGCAGTTCTTC. This gives the protein CASSPGTGNDNEQFF.

V and J are TRBV7-6 and TRBJ1-4, with a possible D match to TRBD1 (5 bases). The V gene lost 5 bases and the J gene lost 2 bases, with 15 bases spanning the gap. The CDR3 consists of 16 residues. Germline lookup yields CDR1 SGHVS and CDR2 FNYEAQ. In DNA, the CDR3 is TGTGCCAGCAGCCAATCTGCAGGGTCGACTAATGAAAAACTGTTTTTT. Protein product: CASSQSAGSTNEKLFF.

The chain has TRBV14 and TRBJ1-5; the D is unclear. The CDR3 is 14 amino acids. V shed 1 base and J shed 3 bases, with 7 bases lying between them. The V gene's germline CDR1 is SGHDN and CDR2 FVKESK. This chain's CDR3 is CASSQAGINQPQHF. The CDR3, as DNA: TGTGCCAGCAGCCAAGCTGGAATCAATCAGCCCCAGCATTTT.

In DNA form, the CDR3 reads TGTGCCAGCAGTGAGGGTCGGGAGGTGGAGACCCAGTACTTC. Translation: CASSEGREVETQYF. The chain carries TRBV6-1 and TRBJ2-5; 7 bases are a match to TRBD2. This CDR3 is built from 14 residues. CDR1 and CDR2 (germline): MNHNS, SASEGT. The V and J ends lost 3 bases and 5 bases, in that order; junction bases with no gene match: 6.

In its sample, this clone was seen once. Additional DNA sequences in this sample encode the identical CDR3. This CDR3 is CASSIGGGQPQHF. CDR3 DNA sequence: TGTGCCAGTAGTATAGGAGGGGGTCAGCCCCAGCATTTT. This chain links TRBV19 with TRBJ1-5, with D possibly being TRBD1 (6 bases). Germline CDR1 reads LNHDA; CDR2 reads SQIVND (reference sequence). This CDR3 is built from 13 residues. V was trimmed by 1 base and J by 6 bases, leaving 7 bases between them.

This rearrangement joins TRBV5-5 to TRBJ2-5; TRBD2 aligns across 7 bases. Germline CDR1 is SGHKS and CDR2 is YYEKEE (reference sequence). The V segment lost 4 bases and the J segment 3 bases; nucleotides outside the gene matches: 12. The CDR3 is 16 residues long. The CDR3 coding sequence is TGTGCCAGCAGCCTGGGTTTGAGGGGAGGGGAAGAGACCCAGTACTTC. Encoded protein: CASSLGLRGGEETQYF.

The J gene is TRBJ1-5, the V gene TRBV7-9; D remains unclear. The CDR3 covers 16 residues. Trimming removed 4 bases from V and 6 bases from J, with 19 bases in between. Per germline, CDR1 SEHNR and CDR2 FQNEAQ (reference sequence). The CDR3 nucleotides read TGTGCCAGCAGCTCAACACAAACCGGAGTGAGTCAGCCCCAGCATTTT. Its protein product is CASSSTQTGVSQPQHF.

The V call is TRBV2, the J call TRBJ1-2, with D uncertain. Germline V CDR1 and CDR2: SNHLY, FYNNEI. The length of the CDR3 is 12 residues. V was shortened by 2 bases and J by 4 bases, with 5 bases between the two germline ends. CDR3 DNA: TGTGCCAGCAGTGAATCCGCCTATGGCTACACCTTC. Translating gives CASSESAYGYTF.

The CDR3 sequence: CASSPGTSALNEKLFF. CDR3 coding DNA: TGCGCCAGCAGCCCGGGGACATCCGCGCTTAATGAAAAACTGTTTTTT. The chain links TRBV5-1 to TRBJ1-4; TRBD1 is a possible D gene (6 bases). Trimming took 4 bases from V and 4 from J, leaving 17 bases between them. The germline CDR1 and CDR2 sequences are SGHRS and YFSETQ. The CDR3 has 16 amino acids.

This clone was counted a single time. The chain employs TRBV20-1 and TRBJ1-4; D unclear. The CDR3 is 9 amino acids. The germline V gene has CDR1 DFQATT and CDR2 SNEGSKA (reference sequence). The CDR3 region has the DNA TGCGCTTCCCCAGAAAAACTGTTTTTT. Translating gives CASPEKLFF.

This chain uses TRBV3-1 (or the pseudogene TRBV3-2) with TRBJ2-3; 12 bases are shared with TRBD2. The CDR3 spans 18 residues. Per the germline V gene, CDR1 is LGHDT and CDR2 is YNNKEL (reference sequence). The V and J ends lost 4 bases and 5 bases, in that order; junction bases with no gene match: 13. CDR3 region: CASSPTTLAGGGGDTQYF. As DNA, the CDR3 is TGTGCCAGCAGCCCTACTACACTAGCGGGAGGTGGGGGAGATACGCAGTATTTT.

This chain connects TRBV10-3 to TRBJ2-2; TRBD1 aligns across 9 bases. CDR1 is ENHRY, CDR2 SYGVKD, per germline. The CDR3 has 16 residues. J lost 1 base, V lost 2 bases, and 2 bases had no gene match. The CDR3 region is CAISEKDRGNTGELFF. The CDR3 DNA reads as TGTGCCATCAGTGAGAAGGACAGGGGGAACACCGGGGAGCTGTTTTTT.

The rearrangement links TRBV7-6 to TRBJ2-2, with 9 nucleotides matching TRBD2. The CDR3 is 16 residues long. CDR1 is SGHVS and CDR2 is FNYEAQ in the germline V gene. The V gene end was trimmed by 1 base and the J gene end by 6 bases; junction bases not matched to a gene: 6. The DNA for the CDR3 is TGTGCCAGCAGCTTAGATGGCGGGAGGGATCCCGGGGAGCTGTTTTTT. It translates to CASSLDGGRDPGELFF.